Presented here are 13 T cell receptor beta chains from one specimen sequenced in a study of cytomegalovirus exposure and HLA in healthy donors. Generated by immunoSEQ multiplex PCR, the TCRdb table keeps only in-frame clones and is missing some. This table holds about 74,000 clones, approximately 93% found once. Sequenced material: PBMCs. These receptors were obtained from a man younger than 35 in good health and CMV-seropositive.

This chain links TRBV27 with TRBJ2-7; 8 bases are shared with TRBD2. J lost 1 base, V lost 7 bases, and 9 bases had no gene match. This CDR3 spans 15 amino acids. CDR1 and CDR2 (germline): MNHEY, SMNVEV (reference sequence). The CDR3 DNA reads as TGTGCCAGCACTAAGGCCGGGACTAGTTCCTACGAGCAGTACTTC. Protein: CASTKAGTSSYEQYF.

This chain joins TRBV6-6 and TRBJ1-5; D is undetermined. The V end lost 8 bases, the J end lost 6 bases, and 5 bases lay between the germline ends. This CDR3 is 10 amino acids long. CDR1 MNHNY and CDR2 SVGAGI come from the germline V gene (reference sequence). Written as DNA, the CDR3 is TGTGCCAGCGGGCTTCAGCCCCAGCATTTT. Translation gives CASGLQPQHF.

A single count supports this clone. The chain joins TRBV6-5 to TRBJ1-2; D unresolved. Trimming pared 2 bases from V and 2 bases from J, leaving 6 bases between. CDR1 MNHEY and CDR2 SVGAGI come from the germline V gene. CDR3 length: 13 amino acids. In DNA form, the CDR3 reads TGTGCCAGCAGTTACCGCAGAAACTATGGCTACACCTTC. Its protein is CASSYRRNYGYTF.

J is TRBJ1-1 and V is TRBV30; D gene unclear. Germline V gene sequence: CDR1 GTSNPN, CDR2 SVGIG (reference sequence). The CDR3 is 12 residues long. CDR3 nucleotide sequence: TGTGCTTCAGGTGGCGTCAACCCTGAAGCTTTCTTT. Translation gives CASGGVNPEAFF. The whole variable domain, filled in from reference TRBV30 and TRBJ1-1, reads SQTIHQWPATLVQPVGSPLSLECTVEGTSNPNLYWYRQAAGRGLQLLFYSVGIGQISSEVPQNLSASRPQDRQFILSSKKLLLSDSGFYLCASGGVNPEAFFGQGTRLTVV.

The genes are TRBV28 and TRBJ2-7; TRBD2 matches 11 bases. Germline V gene lookup returns CDR1 MDHEN and CDR2 SYDVKM. Germline trimming cut 2 bases from V and 3 bases from J; bases unmatched to any gene: 15. The CDR3 length is 19 residues. The CDR3 reads CASSLRSGRVSSFSYEQYF. CDR3 nucleotides: TGTGCCAGCAGTTTACGTAGCGGGAGGGTTTCAAGTTTTAGCTACGAGCAGTACTTC.

The chain employs TRBV30 and TRBJ2-1, with 14 bases that match TRBD2. Germline loops: CDR1 GTSNPN, CDR2 SVGIG (reference sequence). With V trimmed by 0 bases and J by 8 bases, 15 bases remained unmatched. This CDR3 spans 19 amino acids. The CDR3 region is CAWSVFDRGGLAGGDEQFF. DNA of the CDR3: TGTGCCTGGAGTGTATTCGACAGGGGTGGACTAGCGGGAGGCGATGAGCAGTTCTTC. The whole variable domain, remainder taken from reference TRBV30 and TRBJ2-1, is SQTIHQWPATLVQPVGSPLSLECTVEGTSNPNLYWYRQAAGRGLQLLFYSVGIGQISSEVPQNLSASRPQDRQFILSSKKLLLSDSGFYLCAWSVFDRGGLAGGDEQFFGPGTRLTVL.

The J gene is TRBJ1-5, the V gene TRBV19; no firm D call. Germline-derived CDR1 and CDR2 are LNHDA and SQIVND (reference sequence). CDR3 length: 14 amino acids. The V and J ends lost 1 base and 6 bases respectively, with 10 bases between them. Written as DNA, the CDR3 is TGTGCCAGTAGTATAGTTTGGGGAGGTCAGCCCCAGCATTTT. It translates to CASSIVWGGQPQHF.

The gene calls are TRBV2 and TRBJ2-7, with 8 bases that match TRBD1. CDR3 size: 14 residues. CDR1 and CDR2 (germline): SNHLY, FYNNEI. V gave up 5 bases and J gave up 0 bases; unmatched junction bases: 3. The CDR3: CASSRQGSSYEQYF. CDR3 nucleotide sequence: TGTGCCAGCAGTCGACAGGGGAGCTCCTACGAGCAGTACTTC.

This clone was detected only a few times. The chain combines TRBV6-1 with TRBJ1-5; D is uncertain. V lost 6 bases and J lost 9, with 9 bases in between. The CDR3 covers 11 residues. Germline-derived CDR1 and CDR2 are MNHNS and SASEGT. CDR3 in amino acids: CASSVAGPQHF. CDR3 DNA sequence: TGTGCCAGCAGCGTCGCGGGGCCCCAGCATTTT.

This chain links TRBV6-5 with TRBJ2-3; possible D gene TRBD1, 6 bases. The V and J ends lost 8 bases and 6 bases respectively, with 9 bases between them. The CDR3 spans 11 residues. CDR1 and CDR2 (germline): MNHEY, SVGAGI. DNA of the CDR3: TGTGCCAGCCAGCAGGGGGATACGCAGTATTTT. It encodes CASQQGDTQYF.

This chain uses TRBV5-4 with TRBJ2-1; weak D call: TRBD1 (6 bases). The CDR3 sequence is 15 residues long. The V end lost 4 bases, the J end lost 5 bases, and 16 bases lay between the germline ends. CDR1 and CDR2 (germline): SGHNT, YYREEE (reference sequence). The CDR3 bases are TGTGCCAGCAGCCTAACAGGGTTGGGAGACAATGAGCAGTTCTTC. It is translated as CASSLTGLGDNEQFF.

This chain connects TRBV5-1 to TRBJ2-7, with D possibly being TRBD1 (6 bases). CDR1 is SGHRS and CDR2 is YFSETQ in the germline V gene. CDR3 length: 13 residues. V lost 5 bases, J lost 6 bases, and 15 bases lay in between. This CDR3 is CASRYRSDSEQYF. The CDR3 DNA reads TGCGCCAGCAGGTATCGCTCGGACAGCGAGCAGTACTTC.

This CDR3 reads CASSITRGGETQYF. CDR3 nucleotides: TGTGCCAGTAGTATTACGAGGGGAGGAGAGACCCAGTACTTC. The gene calls are TRBV19 and TRBJ2-5, with a possible D match to TRBD2 (6 bases). Germline CDR1 is LNHDA and CDR2 is SQIVND (reference sequence). Trimming removed 3 bases at V and 4 bases at J, with 12 bases between. The CDR3 has 14 residues.